A selection of T cell receptor beta chains follows, all from one sample in a study of shared clonotypes between healthy human individuals. Sequenced by immunoSEQ multiplex PCR; TCRdb stores in-frame clones only, minus some. The table shows 2 million to 2.5 million clones, with 90% to 95% occurring only once. Sequences were obtained from naive CD4+ T cells from PBMCs. These receptors all stem from a man aged 18 to 29 in good health. Some clones in this sample may be carry-over from other donors' samples. The conserved cysteine and the conserved F or W are not part of the CDR3 here. Fields, in order: J gene, V gene, D gene, CDR3 protein. D genes are given only for firm matches.

J gene: TRBJ2-3
V gene: TRBV9
D gene: NA
CDR3 protein: ASSVGVSTDTQY

J gene: TRBJ2-3
V gene: TRBV25-1
D gene: TRBD2
CDR3 protein: ASSEGRLAGDTDTQY

J gene: TRBJ2-3
V gene: TRBV11-2
D gene: NA
CDR3 protein: ASSLKGGGDTQY

J gene: TRBJ2-6
V gene: TRBV27
D gene: TRBD1
CDR3 protein: ASSRGQVPRSGANVLT

J gene: TRBJ2-3
V gene: TRBV6-5
D gene: NA
CDR3 protein: ASSYSGISSTDTQY

J gene: TRBJ2-5
V gene: TRBV11-2
D gene: NA
CDR3 protein: ASSFRTSQETQY

J gene: TRBJ2-5
V gene: TRBV28
D gene: NA
CDR3 protein: ASSLSQETQY

J gene: TRBJ2-5
V gene: TRBV19
D gene: NA
CDR3 protein: ASKGLQNQETQY

J gene: TRBJ2-1
V gene: TRBV5-1
D gene: TRBD2
CDR3 protein: ASSLVAGGSNEQF

J gene: NA
V gene: TRBV5-1
D gene: TRBD1
CDR3 protein: ASSWTGVDYEQY

J gene: TRBJ2-2
V gene: TRBV7-9
D gene: TRBD1
CDR3 protein: ASSLRGDRVTGELF

J gene: TRBJ2-7
V gene: TRBV4-3
D gene: NA
CDR3 protein: ASSQDRVLEQY

J gene: TRBJ1-3
V gene: TRBV15
D gene: NA
CDR3 protein: ATSRDNDNTIY

J gene: TRBJ2-7
V gene: TRBV28
D gene: NA
CDR3 protein: ASSFVGATSYEQY

J gene: TRBJ1-1
V gene: TRBV11-2
D gene: NA
CDR3 protein: ASSLRGERGMSEAF

J gene: TRBJ2-7
V gene: TRBV29-1
D gene: NA
CDR3 protein: SVSTLLSYEQY

J gene: TRBJ1-2
V gene: TRBV28
D gene: NA
CDR3 protein: ASSFTATYYGYT

J gene: TRBJ2-2
V gene: TRBV6-1
D gene: TRBD2
CDR3 protein: ASSVSGLAASGELF

J gene: TRBJ1-1
V gene: TRBV5-7
D gene: NA
CDR3 protein: ASSLAGR